One and the same sample provided the 32 T cell receptor beta chains below, sequenced in a study of graft-versus-host responses after intestinal transplantation. TCRdb's table, derived via immunoSEQ multiplex PCR, lists solely in-frame clones and lacks some. The sample holds fewer than 110,000 clones, 80% to 95% seen once. These receptors' targets are unknown. The sample consisted of unstimulated CD8+ T cells sorted from spleen or lymph node cells, taken before intestinal transplant. The source is a human donor who received an intestinal transplant.

This sequence joins TRBV19 and TRBJ1-1, with D maybe TRBD1 (6 bases). CDR3 length: 13 amino acids. Per germline, CDR1 LNHDA and CDR2 SQIVND (reference sequence). Between the trimmed V and J ends, which lost 1 base and 9 bases, there was a span of 12 bases. CDR3 DNA sequence: TGTGCCAGTAGTATAGGGACAGCAAACCAAGCTTTCTTT. This gives the protein CASSIGTANQAFF.

J is TRBJ2-7 and V is TRBV6-5; 14 bases map to TRBD2. Losses at the gene ends were 6 bases for V and 5 bases for J; bases not matched to a gene: 6. CDR3 size: 15 residues. CDR1 and CDR2 (germline): MNHEY, SVGAGI. The CDR3, as DNA: TGTGCCAGCAGCCGACTAGCGGGGGGGCGGGACGAGCAGTACTTC. Translation gives CASSRLAGGRDEQYF.

The chain links TRBV5-1 to TRBJ2-5; TRBD2 might be the D (5 bases). Germline loops: CDR1 SGHRS, CDR2 YFSETQ. The CDR3 sequence is 16 residues long. V shed 2 bases and J shed 1 base, with 15 bases lying between them. The CDR3 region has the DNA TGCGCCAGCAGCTTTTACGAGGCGGGTCTCCAAGAGACCCAGTACTTC. It codes for CASSFYEAGLQETQYF.

V is TRBV19 and J is TRBJ2-1; 10 nucleotides align to TRBD1. This CDR3 has 14 residues. Germline loops: CDR1 LNHDA, CDR2 SQIVND (reference sequence). The V gene end was trimmed by 1 base and the J gene end by 6 bases; junction bases not matched to a gene: 0. CDR3 residues: CASSIGTGGNEQFF. The CDR3 DNA follows: TGTGCCAGTAGTATAGGGACAGGGGGCAATGAGCAGTTCTTC.

CDR3 sequence reads: CASSYGANTGELFF. The CDR3, as DNA: TGTGCCAGCAGTTACGGCGCGAACACCGGGGAGCTGTTTTTT. This chain connects TRBV6-5 to TRBJ2-2; D not certain. The CDR3 spans 14 residues. CDR1 and CDR2 from the germline V gene are MNHEY and SVGAGI. The V end was cut by 2 bases, the J end by 0 bases, with 4 bases between.

The V call is TRBV4-1, the J call TRBJ2-7, with 7 bases identical to TRBD2. Germline V CDR1 and CDR2: MGHRA, YSYEKL. With V trimmed by 3 bases and J by 6 bases, 11 bases remained unmatched. The CDR3 totals 15 residues. CDR3: CASSHHGTTYSEQYF. In DNA, the CDR3 is TGCGCCAGCAGCCACCACGGGACTACCTATAGCGAGCAGTACTTC.

The V and J genes are TRBV19 and TRBJ2-1; 7 nucleotides match TRBD1. The V and J ends lost 6 bases and 5 bases, in that order; junction bases with no gene match: 10. The CDR3 is 15 amino acids. Germline V gives CDR1 LNHDA, CDR2 SQIVND (reference sequence). CDR3 protein: CASSASQGVDNEQFF. Written as DNA, the CDR3 is TGTGCCAGTAGCGCCTCCCAGGGGGTAGACAATGAGCAGTTCTTC. Supplemented by reference TRBV19 and TRBJ2-1, the full variable domain reads DGGITQSPKYLFRKEGQNVTLSCEQNLNHDAMYWYRQDPGQGLRLIYYSQIVNDFQKGDIAEGYSVSREKKESFPLTVTSAQKNPTAFYLCASSASQGVDNEQFFGPGTRLTVL.

This clone was seen a handful of times. The chain carries TRBV13 and TRBJ1-2, with D tentatively TRBD1 (5 bases). Trimming took off 1 base at V and 8 bases at J, with 11 bases between the two ends. This CDR3 comprises 13 residues. Germline V CDR1 and CDR2: PRHDT, FYEKMQ (reference sequence). The CDR3 nucleotides read TGTGCCAGCAGCTTAGTGGGGACTCAAGGCTACACCTTC. Translation gives CASSLVGTQGYTF.

The chain employs TRBV4-1 and TRBJ1-5, with D possibly being TRBD1 (6 bases). Germline-derived CDR1 and CDR2 are MGHRA and YSYEKL. The CDR3 has 18 residues. The V end lost 4 bases, the J end lost 6 bases, and 25 bases lay between the germline ends. The CDR3 sequence is CASSPFWGGSGGAQPQHF. The CDR3 DNA sequence: TGCGCCAGCAGCCCATTTTGGGGCGGTAGTGGGGGGGCTCAGCCCCAGCATTTT.

Of note for this clone: Other nucleotide sequences in the sample specify the same CDR3. The chain recombines TRBV11-2 with TRBJ2-5, with a tentative D call TRBD2 (6 bases). Germline values: CDR1 SGHAT, CDR2 FQNNGV. This CDR3 region has 12 residues. V shed 3 bases and J shed 5 bases, with 7 bases lying between them. The CDR3 loop is CASSLEGETQYF. The CDR3, as DNA: TGTGCCAGCAGCTTGGAGGGGGAGACCCAGTACTTC.

J is TRBJ1-4 and V is TRBV9; TRBD1 agrees at 9 bases. The germline CDR1 and CDR2 sequences are SGDLS and YYNGEE. There are 17 residues in the CDR3. J was trimmed by 6 bases and V by 1 base; bases with no gene match: 10. The DNA for the CDR3 is TGTGCCAGCAGCGTACTACCGGGACAGGGAATAGATGAAAAACTGTTTTTT. It encodes CASSVLPGQGIDEKLFF. The variable domain in full, with the rest retrieved from reference TRBV9 and TRBJ1-4, is DSGVTQTPKHLITATGQRVTLRCSPRSGDLSVYWYQQSLDQGLQFLIQYYNGEERAKGNILERFSAQQFPDLHSELNLSSLELGDSALYFCASSVLPGQGIDEKLFFGSGTQLSVL.

This sequence joins TRBV27 and TRBJ1-5, with D possibly TRBD1 on 5 matching bases. V lost 3 bases and J 5 bases, leaving 14 bases between the germline ends. CDR1 is MNHEY and CDR2 is SMNVEV in the germline V gene (reference sequence). CDR3 length: 15 amino acids. The CDR3: CASSLWGLGDQPQHF. The CDR3 bases are TGTGCCAGCAGTTTGTGGGGACTGGGAGATCAGCCCCAGCATTTT.

The chain has TRBV30 and TRBJ1-1; 11 positions agree with TRBD1. Germline V lookup: CDR1 GTSNPN, CDR2 SVGIG (reference sequence). This CDR3 is built from 14 residues. The J segment lost 4 bases and the V segment lost 4 bases, leaving 5 bases of the junction unmatched. The CDR3 DNA is TGTGCCTGGACTACCGGGACAGGGGGCACTGAAGCTTTCTTT. Protein: CAWTTGTGGTEAFF.

The chain has TRBV19 and TRBJ1-4; D is possibly TRBD1 (6 bases). Trimming shortened V by 5 bases and J by 0 bases, and 16 bases separated the two germline ends. This CDR3 is built from 17 residues. Germline loops: CDR1 LNHDA, CDR2 SQIVND (reference sequence). CDR3 protein: CASSPFGTRTTNEKLFF. CDR3 nucleotides: TGTGCCAGTAGTCCCTTCGGGACACGAACAACTAATGAAAAACTGTTTTTT.

The rearrangement links TRBV2 to TRBJ2-2; no definite D call. Germline CDR1 reads SNHLY; CDR2 reads FYNNEI. V was pared by 6 bases and J by 9 bases, with 14 bases between. The CDR3 loop spans 13 amino acids. The CDR3 DNA is TGTGCCAGCAGCGGCGTAGGGCGCCGGGAGCTGTTTTTT. It translates to CASSGVGRRELFF.

The chain uses TRBV4-2 and TRBJ2-3, with a possible D match to TRBD2 (5 bases). V lost 0 bases, J lost 3 bases, and 19 bases lay in between. Germline CDR1 is LGHNA and CDR2 is YNFKEQ. The CDR3 sequence is 18 residues long. The CDR3 spells CASSQEKEGTVVTDTQYF. The CDR3 bases are TGTGCCAGCAGCCAAGAAAAAGAGGGAACGGTCGTGACAGATACGCAGTATTTT.

This clone turned up a few times. The chain links TRBV7-8 to TRBJ1-5, with 7 bases matching TRBD1. J lost 1 base, V lost 3 bases, and 9 bases had no gene match. Germline V gene data show CDR1 as SGHVS and CDR2 as FQNEAQ. The CDR3 is made up of 17 amino acids. CDR3 coding DNA: TGTGCCAGCAGCTTCGACAGGGAGGATTCGAGCAATCAGCCCCAGCATTTT. Residues: CASSFDREDSSNQPQHF.

CDR3 amino acids: CASSQGVGTGLGFEGGELFF. CDR3 nucleotides: TGCGCCAGCAGCCAAGGGGTTGGGACAGGGCTGGGCTTTGAGGGCGGGGAGCTGTTTTTT. The chain couples TRBV4-1 to TRBJ2-2, with TRBD1 matching 9 bases. This CDR3 has 20 amino acids. After removal of 1 base from V and 7 bases from J, the junction contained 19 bases not matched to a gene. Germline V gene lookup returns CDR1 MGHRA and CDR2 YSYEKL.

The chain has TRBV19 and TRBJ1-5; TRBD1 agrees at 8 bases. This CDR3 has 14 amino acids. The germline gives CDR1 LNHDA, CDR2 SQIVND (reference sequence). V was clipped by 6 bases and J by 4 bases; unmatched bases: 5. The CDR3 DNA follows: TGTGCCAGTAGACTCTGGACAGGGAATCAGCCCCAGCATTTT. Protein: CASRLWTGNQPQHF.

V usage is TRBV4-2 and J usage is TRBJ2-7, with TRBD2 matching over 8 bases. This CDR3 contains 14 residues. J gave up 2 bases and V 4 bases, and 4 bases lay outside the gene matches. Germline CDR1 LGHNA, CDR2 YNFKEQ. Here the CDR3 reads CASSPGGAPYEQYF. The DNA of the CDR3 is TGTGCCAGCAGCCCCGGGGGGGCCCCCTACGAGCAGTACTTC.

CDR3 in amino acids: CASSATPAAEQYF. In DNA, the CDR3 is TGCGCCAGCAGCGCCACCCCTGCGGCCGAGCAGTACTTC. The J gene is TRBJ2-7, the V gene TRBV5-1; D is unresolved. Trimming shortened V by 4 bases and J by 6 bases, and 14 bases separated the two germline ends. Per the germline V gene, CDR1 is SGHRS and CDR2 is YFSETQ. The CDR3 is 13 residues long.

The chain carries TRBV11-2 and TRBJ2-3; 8 bases are shared with TRBD1. CDR3 size: 16 residues. Germline CDR1 SGHAT, CDR2 FQNNGV. V trimming: 5 bases; J trimming: 0 bases; junction bases outside the gene matches: 7. CDR3 bases: TGTGCCAGCAGCCTTTCTTGGACAGGGAGCACAGATACGCAGTATTTT. Its translation: CASSLSWTGSTDTQYF.

This clone was detected only once. J is TRBJ1-6 and V is TRBV7-9; tentative D call: TRBD1 (5 bases). Deletions cut 2 bases from V and 8 bases from J, with 13 bases between. Per the germline V gene, CDR1 is SEHNR and CDR2 is FQNEAQ (reference sequence). The CDR3 length is 15 residues. CDR3: CASSLSQGPDSPLHF. The DNA of the CDR3 is TGTGCCAGCAGCTTATCCCAGGGCCCGGATTCACCCCTCCACTTT.

The V and J genes are TRBV5-1 and TRBJ1-4; D perhaps matches TRBD1 (5 bases). There are 18 residues in the CDR3. The germline CDR1 and CDR2 sequences are SGHRS and YFSETQ. Trimming took off 2 bases at V and 0 bases at J, with 17 bases between the two ends. The CDR3 nucleotides are TGCGCCAGCAGCTTTAGGGGCCAGCCAATTGCAACTAATGAAAAACTGTTTTTT. It codes for CASSFRGQPIATNEKLFF.

The chain couples TRBV7-8 to TRBJ2-7, with TRBD2 matching 8 bases. V shed 5 bases, J shed 3 bases, and the junction held 6 bases outside the gene matches. Per germline, CDR1 SGHVS and CDR2 FQNEAQ. CDR3 size: 14 residues. CDR3 nucleotide sequence: TGTGCCAGCAGCCTAAGGACTAGCAGCTACGAGCAGTACTTC. Its translation is CASSLRTSSYEQYF.

This chain joins TRBV9 and TRBJ2-1; no definite D call. Germline values: CDR1 SGDLS, CDR2 YYNGEE. Trimming took off 4 bases at V and 5 bases at J, with 4 bases between the two ends. This CDR3 is built from 11 residues. CDR3: CASSPHNEQFF. CDR3 sequence (DNA): TGTGCCAGCAGCCCCCACAATGAGCAGTTCTTC.

The V call is TRBV5-6, the J call TRBJ2-2; D gene ambiguous. Germline V gene data show CDR1 as SGHDT and CDR2 as YYEEEE. Trimming cost V 2 bases and J 8 bases, with 7 bases left between them. The CDR3 contains 12 residues. Here the CDR3 reads CASSFAGGELFF. For the CDR3, the DNA is TGTGCCAGCAGCTTTGCTGGGGGGGAGCTGTTTTTT. The variable domain in full, completed from reference TRBV5-6 and TRBJ2-2, reads DAGVTQSPTHLIKTRGQQVTLRCSPKSGHDTVSWYQQALGQGPQFIFQYYEEEERQRGNFPDRFSGHQFPNYSSELNVNALLLGDSALYLCASSFAGGELFFGEGSRLTVL.

Notes on this clone: The junction departs from the called germline gene at one end, perhaps through a read error. The chain joins TRBV6-1 to TRBJ2-3; possible D gene TRBD2, 7 bases. The CDR3 extends over 15 amino acids. The V gene's germline CDR1 is MNHNS and CDR2 SASEGT. CDR3 sequence: CASSEPRGADDMQYF. Here the CDR3 DNA reads TGTGCCAGCAGTGAACCTCGGGGGGCAGATGATATGCAGTATTTT.

The chain joins TRBV19 to TRBJ2-3; D is undetermined. The CDR3 is 13 amino acids. Deletions cut 6 bases from V and 0 bases from J, with 7 bases between. Germline assignment: CDR1 LNHDA and CDR2 SQIVND (reference sequence). The CDR3 region is CASSHSSTDTQYF. The DNA of the CDR3 is TGTGCCAGTAGCCACTCTAGCACAGATACGCAGTATTTT.

V and J are TRBV4-1 and TRBJ2-7, with TRBD2 identical over 14 bases. V shed 1 base and J 9 bases; nucleotides not matched to a gene: 5. The CDR3 extends over 15 amino acids. Germline V gene lookup returns CDR1 MGHRA and CDR2 YSYEKL. This chain's CDR3 is CASSQAGLAGDGQYF. The CDR3 DNA reads as TGCGCCAGCAGCCAAGCGGGACTAGCGGGGGACGGGCAGTACTTC.

The chain is built from TRBV27 and TRBJ1-1; possibly TRBD1 for D (5 bases). The CDR3 has 13 amino acids. The germline V gene encodes CDR1 MNHEY and CDR2 SMNVEV (reference sequence). The V end was cut by 3 bases, the J end by 4 bases, with 9 bases between. The CDR3 DNA reads as TGTGCCAGCAGTTTTGGGGGGATCACTGAAGCTTTCTTT. It encodes CASSFGGITEAFF.

V is TRBV5-4 and J is TRBJ1-6; D uncertain. V dropped 0 bases and J dropped 7 bases, with 8 bases sitting between them. Germline CDR1 is SGHNT and CDR2 is YYREEE (reference sequence). The CDR3 spans 14 residues. CDR3 sequence reads: CASSLAALNSPLHF. In DNA, the CDR3 is TGTGCCAGCAGCTTGGCGGCTCTAAATTCACCCCTCCACTTT.